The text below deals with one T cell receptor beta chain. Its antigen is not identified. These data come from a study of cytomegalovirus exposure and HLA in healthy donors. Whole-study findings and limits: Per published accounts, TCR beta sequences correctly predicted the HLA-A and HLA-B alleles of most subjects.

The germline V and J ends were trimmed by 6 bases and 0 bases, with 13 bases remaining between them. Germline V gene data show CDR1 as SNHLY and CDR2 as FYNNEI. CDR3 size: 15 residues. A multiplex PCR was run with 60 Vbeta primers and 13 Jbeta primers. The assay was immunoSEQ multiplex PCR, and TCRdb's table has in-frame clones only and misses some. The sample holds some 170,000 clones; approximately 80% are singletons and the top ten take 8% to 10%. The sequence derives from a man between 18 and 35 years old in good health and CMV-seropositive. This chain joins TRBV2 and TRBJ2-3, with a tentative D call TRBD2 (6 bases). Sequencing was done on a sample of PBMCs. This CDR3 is CASRARDWSTDTQYF. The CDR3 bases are TGTGCCAGCAGGGCTCGGGACTGGAGCACAGATACGCAGTATTTT.